A selection of T cell receptor beta chains follows, all from one sample in a study of beta chain features in type 1 diabetes. Repertoires were generated with immunoSEQ multiplex PCR, while TCRdb's copy carries only in-frame clones and drops some. This sample has roughly 250,000 clones; roughly 21% occur once, and the top ten carry less than 0.035%. The sample consisted of naive CD4+ T cells from blood. Receptors originate from a woman between 35 and 50 years old with type 1 diabetes. Both conserved end residues are part of each CDR3. Each record gives: D gene, J gene, V gene, clone size, CDR3 protein, CDR3 DNA. A D gene is named only where the DNA matches it firmly. Rows may omit the clone size; those that give it use once, few, many or a size class.

d_call: .
j_call: TRBJ1-2
v_call: TRBV28
clone_size: .
cdr3_aa: CASSSTEVFYGYTF
cdr3_nt: TGTGCCAGCAGTTCGACGGAGGTATTCTATGGCTACACCTTC

d_call: TRBD2
j_call: TRBJ2-7
v_call: TRBV5-1
clone_size: .
cdr3_aa: CASSFRLAGSEQYF
cdr3_nt: TGCGCCAGCAGCTTCCGGCTAGCGGGGAGCGAGCAGTACTTC

d_call: .
j_call: TRBJ1-1
v_call: TRBV10-3
clone_size: few
cdr3_aa: CAISDLRENTEAFF
cdr3_nt: TGTGCCATCAGTGATTTAAGAGAGAACACTGAAGCTTTCTTT

d_call: TRBD1
j_call: TRBJ1-2
v_call: TRBV7-9
clone_size: .
cdr3_aa: CASSLITGQGGVGYTF
cdr3_nt: TGTGCCAGCAGCCTCATAACGGGACAGGGAGGGGTTGGCTACACCTTC

d_call: TRBD1
j_call: TRBJ1-5
v_call: TRBV18
clone_size: .
cdr3_aa: CASSPDRDNRQPQHF
cdr3_nt: TGTGCCAGCTCACCCGACAGGGATAATCGGCAGCCCCAGCATTTT

d_call: TRBD1
j_call: TRBJ2-7
v_call: TRBV4-3
clone_size: few
cdr3_aa: CASSQDTQGYYEQYF
cdr3_nt: TGCGCCAGCAGCCAAGATACACAGGGGTACTACGAGCAGTACTTC

d_call: .
j_call: TRBJ2-7
v_call: TRBV25-1
clone_size: few
cdr3_aa: CASSESAGSYEQYF
cdr3_nt: TGTGCCAGCAGTGAATCAGCAGGATCCTACGAGCAGTACTTC

d_call: .
j_call: TRBJ2-1
v_call: TRBV9
clone_size: few
cdr3_aa: CASSVALASYNEQFF
cdr3_nt: TGTGCCAGCAGCGTAGCTCTAGCTTCGTACAATGAGCAGTTCTTC

d_call: .
j_call: TRBJ1-1
v_call: TRBV7-2
clone_size: .
cdr3_aa: CASSLAGLNTEAFF
cdr3_nt: TGTGCCAGCAGCTTAGCGGGCCTGAACACTGAAGCTTTCTTT

d_call: .
j_call: TRBJ1-1
v_call: TRBV14
clone_size: .
cdr3_aa: CASSQVAGTANTEAFF
cdr3_nt: TGTGCCAGCAGCCAAGTCGCGGGGACGGCGAACACTGAAGCTTTCTTT

d_call: TRBD1
j_call: TRBJ1-2
v_call: TRBV18
clone_size: .
cdr3_aa: CASSPPSQGNYGYTF
cdr3_nt: TGTGCCAGCTCACCACCGTCACAGGGGAACTATGGCTACACCTTC

d_call: .
j_call: TRBJ1-1
v_call: TRBV7-9
clone_size: .
cdr3_aa: CASSSEKEAFF
cdr3_nt: TGTGCCAGCAGCTCCGAGAAAGAAGCTTTCTTT

d_call: TRBD1
j_call: TRBJ2-5
v_call: TRBV7-7
clone_size: few
cdr3_aa: CASSLNRGETQYF
cdr3_nt: TGTGCCAGCAGCCTAAACAGGGGAGAGACCCAGTACTTC

d_call: TRBD1
j_call: TRBJ2-5
v_call: TRBV18
clone_size: few
cdr3_aa: CASSPPSGTGQETQYF
cdr3_nt: TGTGCCAGCTCACCACCGTCCGGGACAGGGCAAGAGACCCAGTACTTC

d_call: TRBD1
j_call: TRBJ2-7
v_call: TRBV7-2
clone_size: few
cdr3_aa: CASSLVGTGYNYEQYF
cdr3_nt: TGTGCCAGCAGCTTAGTTGGGACAGGGTACAACTACGAGCAGTACTTC

d_call: .
j_call: TRBJ2-7
v_call: TRBV15
clone_size: few
cdr3_aa: CATSRVGDEQYF
cdr3_nt: TGTGCCACCAGCAGAGTAGGGGATGAGCAGTACTTC

d_call: TRBD1
j_call: TRBJ1-1
v_call: TRBV18
clone_size: .
cdr3_aa: CASSTGVNTEAFF
cdr3_nt: TGTGCCAGCTCAACAGGGGTGAACACTGAAGCTTTCTTT

d_call: .
j_call: TRBJ2-7
v_call: TRBV5-1
clone_size: .
cdr3_aa: CASSSTGTIPYEQYF
cdr3_nt: TGCGCCAGCAGCTCTACCGGGACAATCCCCTACGAGCAGTACTTC

d_call: TRBD1
j_call: TRBJ2-7
v_call: TRBV28
clone_size: .
cdr3_aa: CASSPGTGRAYEQYF
cdr3_nt: TGTGCCAGCAGTCCCGGGACAGGGAGGGCGTACGAGCAGTACTTC

d_call: TRBD2
j_call: TRBJ2-1
v_call: TRBV29-1
clone_size: few
cdr3_aa: CSVDRLAGVTNEQFF
cdr3_nt: TGCAGCGTTGATCGACTAGCGGGAGTGACGAATGAGCAGTTCTTC

d_call: .
j_call: TRBJ1-6
v_call: TRBV7-6
clone_size: .
cdr3_aa: CASSPDRNSPLHF
cdr3_nt: TGTGCCAGCAGCCCCGACAGGAATTCACCCCTCCACTTT

d_call: TRBD1
j_call: TRBJ1-1
v_call: TRBV28
clone_size: .
cdr3_aa: CASRPGQSIEAFF
cdr3_nt: TGTGCCAGCAGGCCGGGACAGAGCATTGAAGCTTTCTTT

d_call: .
j_call: TRBJ1-2
v_call: TRBV29-1
clone_size: .
cdr3_aa: CSVGGPNYGYTF
cdr3_nt: TGCAGCGTTGGTGGCCCAAACTATGGCTACACCTTC

d_call: .
j_call: TRBJ2-1
v_call: TRBV9
clone_size: .
cdr3_aa: CASSVEISNEQFF
cdr3_nt: TGTGCCAGCAGCGTAGAAATCTCTAATGAGCAGTTCTTC

d_call: .
j_call: TRBJ2-1
v_call: TRBV2
clone_size: few
cdr3_aa: CASNLASHNEQFF
cdr3_nt: TGTGCCAGCAATCTAGCTTCCCACAATGAGCAGTTCTTC

d_call: TRBD2
j_call: TRBJ2-1
v_call: TRBV9
clone_size: .
cdr3_aa: CASSVTSGSYNEQFF
cdr3_nt: TGTGCCAGCAGCGTAACTAGCGGGTCCTACAATGAGCAGTTCTTC

d_call: TRBD1
j_call: TRBJ2-4
v_call: TRBV18
clone_size: .
cdr3_aa: CASSPPPDRVIQYF
cdr3_nt: TGTGCCAGCTCACCACCCCCTGACAGGGTAATTCAGTACTTC

d_call: .
j_call: TRBJ2-1
v_call: TRBV18
clone_size: few
cdr3_aa: CASSPPGRGPYNEQFF
cdr3_nt: TGTGCCAGCTCACCACCGGGGCGGGGGCCGTACAATGAGCAGTTCTTC

d_call: .
j_call: TRBJ2-3
v_call: TRBV28
clone_size: .
cdr3_aa: CASSQGRNTQYF
cdr3_nt: TGTGCCAGCAGTCAGGGGCGAAATACGCAGTATTTT

d_call: .
j_call: TRBJ2-5
v_call: TRBV25-1
clone_size: few
cdr3_aa: CASSDAQLAVQETQYF
cdr3_nt: TGTGCCAGCAGTGACGCACAATTGGCGGTCCAAGAGACCCAGTACTTC

d_call: TRBD1
j_call: TRBJ1-4
v_call: TRBV28
clone_size: few
cdr3_aa: CASSFGTGHEKLFF
cdr3_nt: TGTGCCAGCAGTTTCGGGACAGGGCATGAAAAACTGTTTTTT

d_call: TRBD2
j_call: TRBJ2-5
v_call: TRBV30
clone_size: .
cdr3_aa: CAWGRGVQETQYF
cdr3_nt: TGTGCCTGGGGCCGGGGGGTACAAGAGACCCAGTACTTC

d_call: TRBD1
j_call: TRBJ2-5
v_call: TRBV30
clone_size: few
cdr3_aa: CAWSRGTGQETQYF
cdr3_nt: TGTGCCTGGAGTCGAGGGACAGGGCAAGAGACCCAGTACTTC

d_call: .
j_call: TRBJ2-1
v_call: TRBV5-1
clone_size: few
cdr3_aa: CASSQVGSYNEQFF
cdr3_nt: TGCGCCAGCTCGCAGGTCGGCTCCTACAATGAGCAGTTCTTC

d_call: TRBD1
j_call: TRBJ1-2
v_call: TRBV4-1
clone_size: few
cdr3_aa: CASSQVRDSLSRGYTF
cdr3_nt: TGCGCCAGCAGCCAAGTCCGGGACAGCCTATCCCGAGGCTACACCTTC

d_call: .
j_call: TRBJ2-2
v_call: TRBV9
clone_size: .
cdr3_aa: CASSVAAGPNTGELFF
cdr3_nt: TGTGCCAGCAGCGTAGCCGCGGGGCCCAACACCGGGGAGCTGTTTTTT

d_call: TRBD1
j_call: TRBJ1-1
v_call: TRBV6-5
clone_size: few
cdr3_aa: CASSYQGQLDTEAFF
cdr3_nt: TGTGCCAGCAGTTACCAGGGACAGTTGGACACTGAAGCTTTCTTT

d_call: TRBD2
j_call: TRBJ2-7
v_call: TRBV28
clone_size: few
cdr3_aa: CASTLGGFASGGFNEQYF
cdr3_nt: TGTGCCAGCACCTTGGGAGGTTTTGCTAGCGGGGGATTCAACGAGCAGTACTTC

d_call: .
j_call: TRBJ2-3
v_call: TRBV7-9
clone_size: few
cdr3_aa: CASSSRGSPDTQYF
cdr3_nt: TGTGCCAGCAGCTCAAGGGGGAGCCCAGATACGCAGTATTTT

d_call: .
j_call: TRBJ2-7
v_call: TRBV9
clone_size: few
cdr3_aa: CASSVNPGKAYEQYF
cdr3_nt: TGTGCCAGCAGCGTAAACCCAGGGAAGGCCTACGAGCAGTACTTC

d_call: TRBD1
j_call: TRBJ1-2
v_call: TRBV7-9
clone_size: .
cdr3_aa: CASSFAGQESNTF
cdr3_nt: TGTGCCAGCAGCTTCGCTGGACAGGAAAGTAACACCTTC

d_call: .
j_call: TRBJ1-1
v_call: TRBV2
clone_size: .
cdr3_aa: CASWNRGNEAFF
cdr3_nt: TGTGCCAGCTGGAACCGCGGAAATGAAGCTTTCTTT

d_call: TRBD2
j_call: TRBJ2-1
v_call: TRBV13
clone_size: .
cdr3_aa: CASSKRDVNEQFF
cdr3_nt: TGTGCCAGCAGCAAGCGGGACGTAAATGAGCAGTTCTTC

d_call: .
j_call: TRBJ2-1
v_call: TRBV30
clone_size: few
cdr3_aa: CAWSIRGEQFF
cdr3_nt: TGTGCCTGGAGTATCCGGGGTGAGCAGTTCTTC

d_call: .
j_call: TRBJ1-2
v_call: TRBV7-2
clone_size: .
cdr3_aa: CASSLYRGGYTF
cdr3_nt: TGTGCCAGCAGCTTATATCGCGGTGGCTACACCTTC

d_call: TRBD1
j_call: TRBJ1-2
v_call: TRBV25-1
clone_size: .
cdr3_aa: CASSATGTGTAGYTF
cdr3_nt: TGTGCCAGCAGTGCGACAGGGACAGGGACGGCGGGCTACACCTTC

d_call: .
j_call: TRBJ1-2
v_call: TRBV27
clone_size: .
cdr3_aa: CASSTTGEPNYGYTF
cdr3_nt: TGTGCCAGCAGTACCACCGGGGAACCTAACTATGGCTACACCTTC

d_call: TRBD1
j_call: TRBJ2-5
v_call: TRBV28
clone_size: few
cdr3_aa: CASSFTGTGVTETQYF
cdr3_nt: TGTGCCAGCAGTTTTACCGGGACAGGGGTTACGGAGACCCAGTACTTC

d_call: TRBD2
j_call: TRBJ2-7
v_call: TRBV28
clone_size: few
cdr3_aa: CASSLFASGAGYEQYF
cdr3_nt: TGTGCCAGCAGTTTATTCGCTAGCGGGGCGGGGTACGAGCAGTACTTC

d_call: TRBD1
j_call: TRBJ1-2
v_call: TRBV9
clone_size: .
cdr3_aa: CASSGPYRGGHGYTF
cdr3_nt: TGTGCCAGCAGCGGCCCTTACAGGGGGGGGCATGGCTACACCTTC

d_call: .
j_call: TRBJ1-2
v_call: TRBV15
clone_size: .
cdr3_aa: CATSRAWYGYTF
cdr3_nt: TGTGCCACCAGCAGGGCCTGGTATGGCTACACCTTC

d_call: TRBD2
j_call: TRBJ2-5
v_call: TRBV18
clone_size: few
cdr3_aa: CASSRASGGQETQYF
cdr3_nt: TGTGCCAGCTCACGCGCGAGCGGGGGACAAGAGACCCAGTACTTC

d_call: .
j_call: TRBJ2-5
v_call: TRBV29-1
clone_size: few
cdr3_aa: CSVEVERGSETQYF
cdr3_nt: TGCAGCGTTGAAGTCGAGCGAGGGTCGGAGACCCAGTACTTC

d_call: .
j_call: TRBJ2-5
v_call: TRBV19
clone_size: few
cdr3_aa: CASNFAGAETQYF
cdr3_nt: TGTGCCAGTAATTTCGCAGGGGCCGAGACCCAGTACTTC

d_call: .
j_call: TRBJ1-2
v_call: TRBV6-5
clone_size: few
cdr3_aa: CASRPGGSGGYTF
cdr3_nt: TGTGCCAGCAGACCTGGGGGGTCGGGAGGCTACACCTTC

d_call: .
j_call: TRBJ1-2
v_call: TRBV18
clone_size: few
cdr3_aa: CASSPSGRDFYGYTF
cdr3_nt: TGTGCCAGCTCACCATCCGGACGGGACTTCTATGGCTACACCTTC

d_call: TRBD1
j_call: TRBJ1-5
v_call: TRBV6-6
clone_size: .
cdr3_aa: CASREGAYQPQHF
cdr3_nt: TGTGCCAGCAGGGAGGGGGCCTATCAGCCCCAGCATTTT

d_call: .
j_call: TRBJ2-7
v_call: TRBV6-5
clone_size: .
cdr3_aa: CASGQYYEQYF
cdr3_nt: TGTGCCAGCGGACAGTACTACGAGCAGTACTTC

d_call: .
j_call: TRBJ2-7
v_call: TRBV18
clone_size: .
cdr3_aa: CASSQEAYSYEQYF
cdr3_nt: TGTGCCAGCTCCCAAGAGGCCTACTCCTACGAGCAGTACTTC

d_call: .
j_call: TRBJ1-5
v_call: TRBV4-1
clone_size: few
cdr3_aa: CASSQDRNQPQHF
cdr3_nt: TGCGCCAGCAGCCAAGACAGGAATCAGCCCCAGCATTTT